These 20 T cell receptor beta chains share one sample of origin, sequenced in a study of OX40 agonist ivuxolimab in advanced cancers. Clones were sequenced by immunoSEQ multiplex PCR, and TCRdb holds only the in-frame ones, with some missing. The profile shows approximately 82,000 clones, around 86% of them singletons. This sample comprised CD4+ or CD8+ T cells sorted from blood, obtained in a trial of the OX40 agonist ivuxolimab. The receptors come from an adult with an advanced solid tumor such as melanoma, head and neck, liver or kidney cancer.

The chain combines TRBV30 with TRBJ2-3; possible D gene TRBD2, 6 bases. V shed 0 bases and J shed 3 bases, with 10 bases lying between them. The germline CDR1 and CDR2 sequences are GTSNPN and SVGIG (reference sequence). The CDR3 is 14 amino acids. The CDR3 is CAWSVGTQTDTQYF. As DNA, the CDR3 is TGTGCCTGGAGTGTAGGGACTCAGACAGATACGCAGTATTTT.

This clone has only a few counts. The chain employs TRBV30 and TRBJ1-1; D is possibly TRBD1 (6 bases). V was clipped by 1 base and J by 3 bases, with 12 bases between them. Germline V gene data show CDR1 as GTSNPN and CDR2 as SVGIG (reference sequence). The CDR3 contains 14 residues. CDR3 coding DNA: TGTGCCTGGAGTGCCCATGCAGGGGACACTGAAGCTTTCTTT. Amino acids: CAWSAHAGDTEAFF.

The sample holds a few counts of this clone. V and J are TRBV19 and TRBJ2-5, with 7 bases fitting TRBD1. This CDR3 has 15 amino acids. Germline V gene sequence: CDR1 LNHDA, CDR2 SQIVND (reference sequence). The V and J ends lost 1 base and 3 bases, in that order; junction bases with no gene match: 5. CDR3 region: CASSIGGTVKETQYF. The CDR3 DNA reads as TGTGCCAGTAGTATAGGGGGGACAGTAAAAGAGACCCAGTACTTC.

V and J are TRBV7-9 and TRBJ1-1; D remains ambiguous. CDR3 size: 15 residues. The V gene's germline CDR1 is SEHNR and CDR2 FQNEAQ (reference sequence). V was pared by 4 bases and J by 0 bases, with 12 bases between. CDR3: CASSSRTGMNTEAFF. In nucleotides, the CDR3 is TGTGCCAGCAGCTCTAGAACGGGAATGAACACTGAAGCTTTCTTT.

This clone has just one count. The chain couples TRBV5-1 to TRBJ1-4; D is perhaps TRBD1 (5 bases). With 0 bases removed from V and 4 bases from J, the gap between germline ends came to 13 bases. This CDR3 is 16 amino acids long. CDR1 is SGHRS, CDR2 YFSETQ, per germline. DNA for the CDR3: TGCGCCAGCAGCTTGGGCGTAGGGACCTATAATGAAAAACTGTTTTTT. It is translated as CASSLGVGTYNEKLFF.

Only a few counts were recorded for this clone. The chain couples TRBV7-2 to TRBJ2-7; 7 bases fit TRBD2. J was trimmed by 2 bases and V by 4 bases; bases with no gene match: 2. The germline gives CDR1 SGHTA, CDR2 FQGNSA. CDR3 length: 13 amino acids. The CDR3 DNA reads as TGTGCCAGCAGCTCGCTAGCGGCCTACGAGCAGTACTTC. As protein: CASSSLAAYEQYF.

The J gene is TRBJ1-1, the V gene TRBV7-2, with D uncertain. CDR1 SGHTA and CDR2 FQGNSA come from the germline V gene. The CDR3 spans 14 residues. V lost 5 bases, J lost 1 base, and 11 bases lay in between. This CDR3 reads CASSLDPRNTEAFF. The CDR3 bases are TGTGCCAGCAGCCTAGACCCGAGGAACACTGAAGCTTTCTTT. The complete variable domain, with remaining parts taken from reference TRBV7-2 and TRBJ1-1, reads GAGVSQSPSNKVTEKGKDVELRCDPISGHTALYWYRQSLGQGLEFLIYFQGNSAPDKSGLPSDRFSAERTGGSVSTLTIQRTQQEDSAVYLCASSLDPRNTEAFFGQGTRLTVV.

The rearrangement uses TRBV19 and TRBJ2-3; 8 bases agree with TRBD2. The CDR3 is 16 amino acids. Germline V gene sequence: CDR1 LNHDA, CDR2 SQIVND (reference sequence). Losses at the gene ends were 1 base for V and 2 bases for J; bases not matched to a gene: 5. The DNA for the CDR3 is TGTGCCAGTAGTATAGGGGCGGGGGGAGTCACAGATACGCAGTATTTT. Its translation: CASSIGAGGVTDTQYF.

The CDR3 here is CASSGTSGRANEQYF. The CDR3 DNA follows: TGTGCCAGCAGCGGGACTAGCGGGAGAGCCAACGAGCAGTACTTC. This chain uses TRBV7-8 with TRBJ2-7; 14 bases fit TRBD2. The V and J ends lost 5 bases and 5 bases, in that order; junction bases with no gene match: 5. The germline CDR1 and CDR2 sequences are SGHVS and FQNEAQ. CDR3 length: 15 amino acids.

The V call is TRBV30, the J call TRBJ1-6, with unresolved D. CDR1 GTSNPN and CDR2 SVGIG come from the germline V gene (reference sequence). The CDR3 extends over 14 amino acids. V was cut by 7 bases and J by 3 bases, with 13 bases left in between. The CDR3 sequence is CASSPPGYNSPLHF. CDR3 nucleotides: TGTGCCTCCTCGCCCCCGGGCTATAATTCACCCCTCCACTTT.

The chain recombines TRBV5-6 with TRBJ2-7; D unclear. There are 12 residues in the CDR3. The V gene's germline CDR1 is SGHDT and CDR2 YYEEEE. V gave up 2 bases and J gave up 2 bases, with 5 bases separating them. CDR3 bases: TGTGCCAGCAGCTTTAACCCCTACGAGCAGTACTTC. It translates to CASSFNPYEQYF.

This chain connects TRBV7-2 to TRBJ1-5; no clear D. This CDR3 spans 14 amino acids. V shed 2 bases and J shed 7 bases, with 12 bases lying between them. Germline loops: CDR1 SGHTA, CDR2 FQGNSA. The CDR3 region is CASSLSPLGQPQHF. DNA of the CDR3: TGTGCCAGCAGCTTATCACCTTTAGGGCAGCCCCAGCATTTT. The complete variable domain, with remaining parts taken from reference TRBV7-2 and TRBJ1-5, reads GAGVSQSPSNKVTEKGKDVELRCDPISGHTALYWYRQSLGQGLEFLIYFQGNSAPDKSGLPSDRFSAERTGGSVSTLTIQRTQQEDSAVYLCASSLSPLGQPQHFGDGTRLSIL.

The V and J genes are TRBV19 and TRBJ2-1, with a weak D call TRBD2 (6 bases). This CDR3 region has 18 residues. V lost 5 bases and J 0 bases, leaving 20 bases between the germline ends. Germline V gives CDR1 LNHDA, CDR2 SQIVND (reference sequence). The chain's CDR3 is CASSLNGGARSSYNEQFF. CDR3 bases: TGTGCCAGTAGTCTCAACGGGGGAGCCAGGAGCTCCTACAATGAGCAGTTCTTC.

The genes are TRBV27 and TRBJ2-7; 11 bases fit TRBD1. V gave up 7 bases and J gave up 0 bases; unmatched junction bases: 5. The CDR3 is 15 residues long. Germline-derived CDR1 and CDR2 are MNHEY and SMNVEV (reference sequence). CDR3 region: CASTAGTGGSYEQYF. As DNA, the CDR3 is TGTGCCAGCACTGCCGGGACAGGGGGCTCCTACGAGCAGTACTTC.

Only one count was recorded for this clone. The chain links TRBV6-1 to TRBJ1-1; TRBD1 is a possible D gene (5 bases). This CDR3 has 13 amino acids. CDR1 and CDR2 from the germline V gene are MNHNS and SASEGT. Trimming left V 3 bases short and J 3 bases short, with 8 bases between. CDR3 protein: CASSDRGDTEAFF. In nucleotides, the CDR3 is TGTGCCAGCAGTGATCGGGGGGACACTGAAGCTTTCTTT.

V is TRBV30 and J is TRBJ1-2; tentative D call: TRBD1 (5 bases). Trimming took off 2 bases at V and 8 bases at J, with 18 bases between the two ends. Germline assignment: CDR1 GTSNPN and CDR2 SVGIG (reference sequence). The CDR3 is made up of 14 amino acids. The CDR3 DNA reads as TGTGCCTGGAGTAGTAGGGGCCAAACTGCCGGCTACACCTTC. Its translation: CAWSSRGQTAGYTF. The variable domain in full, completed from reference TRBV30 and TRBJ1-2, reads SQTIHQWPATLVQPVGSPLSLECTVEGTSNPNLYWYRQAAGRGLQLLFYSVGIGQISSEVPQNLSASRPQDRQFILSSKKLLLSDSGFYLCAWSSRGQTAGYTFGSGTRLTVV.

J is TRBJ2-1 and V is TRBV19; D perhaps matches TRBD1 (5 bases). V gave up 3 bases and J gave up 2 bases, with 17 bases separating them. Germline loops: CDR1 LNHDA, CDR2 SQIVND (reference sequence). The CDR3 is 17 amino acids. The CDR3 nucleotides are TGTGCCAGTAGTATCTATCTGACAGAGAGCACCTACAATGAGCAGTTCTTC. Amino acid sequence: CASSIYLTESTYNEQFF.

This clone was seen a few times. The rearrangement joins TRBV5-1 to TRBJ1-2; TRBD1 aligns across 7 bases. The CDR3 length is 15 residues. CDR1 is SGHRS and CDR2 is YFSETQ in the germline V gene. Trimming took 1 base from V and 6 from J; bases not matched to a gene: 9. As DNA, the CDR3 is TGCGCCAGCAGCTTGATCCGGACAGGTGGAAATGGCTACACCTTC. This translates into CASSLIRTGGNGYTF.

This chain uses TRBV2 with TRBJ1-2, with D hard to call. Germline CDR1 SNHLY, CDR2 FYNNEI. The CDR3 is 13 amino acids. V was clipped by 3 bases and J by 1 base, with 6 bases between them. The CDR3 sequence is CASSDRLNYGYTF. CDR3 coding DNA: TGTGCCAGCAGTGATAGACTTAACTATGGCTACACCTTC.

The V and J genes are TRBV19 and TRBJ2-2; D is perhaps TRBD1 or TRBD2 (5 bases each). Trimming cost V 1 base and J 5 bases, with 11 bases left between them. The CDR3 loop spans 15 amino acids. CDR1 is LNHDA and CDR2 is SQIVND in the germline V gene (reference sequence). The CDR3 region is CASSIVGRGTGELFF. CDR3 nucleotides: TGTGCCAGTAGTATAGTGGGACGTGGGACCGGGGAGCTGTTTTTT.